The 20 T cell receptor beta chains below come from one sample, sequenced in a study of T cell repertoires in cytomegalovirus infection. TCRdb called the reads again in MiXCR, with one record for every CDR3 protein. The sample yields approximately 160,000 distinct CDR3 sequences, 17% seen once. The sample comprised CD8+ T cells from PBMCs. The origin of the receptors is a human donor in good health (CMV status not recorded). Some clones in this sample may be carry-over from other donors' samples.

The CDR3 is CASSRDRGVGELFF. The CDR3 bases are TGTGCCAGCAGCCGGGACAGGGGCGTCGGGGAGCTGTTTTTT. The chain employs TRBV7-6 and TRBJ2-2, with TRBD1 matching 10 bases. Losses at the gene ends were 5 bases for V and 7 bases for J; bases not matched to a gene: 4. The CDR3 covers 14 residues. The V gene's germline CDR1 is SGHVS and CDR2 FNYEAQ.

The V and J genes are TRBV29-1 and TRBJ2-7; D uncertain. Trimming removed 4 bases from V and 2 bases from J, with 9 bases in between. Germline V gives CDR1 SQVTM, CDR2 ANQGSEA. This CDR3 is 12 amino acids long. CDR3 residues: CSVGANPYEQYF. The CDR3 nucleotides read TGCAGCGTTGGGGCTAATCCCTACGAGCAGTACTTC.

This clonotype has just a few counts. This chain uses TRBV11-2 with TRBJ1-3; D is uncertain. CDR3 length: 12 residues. Germline V gene data show CDR1 as SGHAT and CDR2 as FQNNGV. The ends were cut back, 7 bases at V and 4 bases at J, with 8 bases in the middle. The CDR3 DNA is TGTGCCAGCACCGCGGGCGGAAACACCATATATTTT. This sequence encodes CASTAGGNTIYF.

This clonotype was counted many times. The chain couples TRBV7-2 to TRBJ2-5; 7 positions agree with TRBD2. V shed 6 bases, J shed 0 bases, and the junction held 4 bases outside the gene matches. The CDR3 has 14 amino acids. Germline V gene data show CDR1 as SGHTA and CDR2 as FQGNSA. The CDR3 DNA sequence: TGTGCCAGCAGTACCGGGAGGTACCAAGAGACCCAGTACTTC. Translating it yields CASSTGRYQETQYF.

The chain couples TRBV12-3 or TRBV12-4 to TRBJ1-2; weak D call: TRBD1 (5 bases). This CDR3 has 13 amino acids. V lost 6 bases, J lost 8 bases, and 16 bases lay in between. CDR3 DNA: TGTGCCAGCAGCATACAGGTCTCGATGGGCTACACCTTC. This translates into CASSIQVSMGYTF.

This clonotype was detected many times. The gene calls are TRBV4-2 and TRBJ2-1, with 11 bases fitting TRBD2. CDR1 LGHNA and CDR2 YNFKEQ come from the germline V gene. CDR3 length: 15 residues. The V segment lost 2 bases and the J segment 6 bases; nucleotides outside the gene matches: 3. The CDR3 bases are TGTGCCAGCAGCCAACTAGCGGGGGGAGTCAATGAGCAGTTCTTC. Amino acids: CASSQLAGGVNEQFF.

As regards this clonotype: This may be a read error, as it is one base from a much larger clone. The chain has TRBV7-2 and TRBJ1-2; D is unclear. Trimming pared 6 bases from V and 6 bases from J, leaving 20 bases between. In germline, CDR1 is SGHTA, CDR2 FQGNSA. There are 15 residues in the CDR3. As DNA, the CDR3 is TGTGCCAGCAGTCATCGTGAGCGTGGTGGGCATGGCTACACCTTC. Translated: CASSHRERGGHGYTF.

The chain uses TRBV28 and TRBJ2-5; TRBD1 matches 8 bases. CDR1 MDHEN and CDR2 SYDVKM come from the germline V gene. CDR3 length equals 15 residues. J lost 5 bases, V lost 7 bases, and 12 bases had no gene match. Here the CDR3 DNA reads TGTGCCAGCAAGGACAGGGCGGGGTTTGGGGAGACCCAGTACTTC. This codes for CASKDRAGFGETQYF.

V gene TRBV28 combines with J gene TRBJ2-5; possibly TRBD1 or TRBD2 for D (5 bases each). The V gene lost 2 bases and the J gene lost 4 bases, with 14 bases spanning the gap. This CDR3 region has 15 residues. CDR1 and CDR2 (germline): MDHEN, SYDVKM. The CDR3 reads CASSLNQGETETQYF. CDR3 bases: TGTGCCAGCAGTTTAAATCAAGGGGAGACAGAGACCCAGTACTTC.

J is TRBJ2-5 and V is TRBV7-9, with 11 bases matching TRBD2. The germline V gene has CDR1 SEHNR and CDR2 FQNEAQ (reference sequence). Trimming cost V 6 bases and J 0 bases; bases outside gene matches: 6. CDR3 length equals 16 residues. As DNA, the CDR3 is TGTGCCAGCAGACCCACTAGCGGGGGTTACCAAGAGACCCAGTACTTC. It encodes CASRPTSGGYQETQYF.

This clonotype was counted only a few times. The CDR3 bases are TGTGCCAGCAGCTCCACAGGGGGCGGCACTGAAGCTTTCTTT. It yields the protein CASSSTGGGTEAFF. This chain connects TRBV7-9 to TRBJ1-1; 9 bases agree with TRBD1. V was clipped by 4 bases and J by 4 bases; unmatched bases: 4. The length of the CDR3 is 14 residues. CDR1 is SEHNR, CDR2 FQNEAQ, per germline (reference sequence).

The chain is built from TRBV2 and TRBJ1-1; D might be TRBD1 (6 bases). Germline V gives CDR1 SNHLY, CDR2 FYNNEI. The CDR3 is 15 residues long. V lost 3 bases and J 4 bases, leaving 15 bases between the germline ends. The CDR3 loop is CASSDWDTTLTEAFF. The CDR3, as DNA: TGTGCCAGCAGTGATTGGGACACAACACTCACTGAAGCTTTCTTT.

This clonotype was observed a single time. The chain is built from TRBV7-9 and TRBJ2-7; 8 bases align to TRBD2. With V trimmed by 5 bases and J by 7 bases, 10 bases remained unmatched. The germline V gene has CDR1 SEHNR and CDR2 FQNEAQ (reference sequence). CDR3 size: 14 residues. The CDR3 DNA sequence: TGTGCCAGCAGCGGCGGGGGGCCCTTGAGTGAGCAGTACTTC. Translating gives CASSGGGPLSEQYF.

In DNA form, the CDR3 reads TGTGCCAGCAGTTTATGGCGGGAGTCGAACGGGGAGCTGTTTTTT. Protein: CASSLWRESNGELFF. This sequence joins TRBV27 and TRBJ2-2, with 7 bases identical to TRBD2. Per germline, CDR1 MNHEY and CDR2 SMNVEV (reference sequence). This CDR3 has 15 residues. J gave up 7 bases and V 1 base, and 6 bases lay outside the gene matches.

This clonotype was seen a handful of times. This sequence joins TRBV6-1 and TRBJ1-2, with TRBD1 as a possible D gene (5 bases). The germline CDR1 and CDR2 sequences are MNHNS and SASEGT. The CDR3 is 13 residues long. V lost 3 bases and J 2 bases, leaving 7 bases between the germline ends. The CDR3 bases are TGTGCCAGCAGTGAGGGGGGGAACTATGGCTACACCTTC. Translation: CASSEGGNYGYTF.

This clonotype turned up a few times. The CDR3 region is CASSSPREQYF. The CDR3 coding sequence is TGTGCCAGCAGTTCCCCCCGCGAGCAGTACTTC. The V call is TRBV6-2 or TRBV6-3, the J call TRBJ2-7; no clear D gene. V shed 4 bases and J shed 6 bases, with 7 bases lying between them. The CDR3 sequence is 11 residues long. Germline V gene lookup returns CDR1 MNHEY and CDR2 SVGEGT.

This clonotype is medium-sized. V usage is TRBV7-8 and J usage is TRBJ2-3; D is undetermined. The germline CDR1 and CDR2 sequences are SGHVS and FQNEAQ. The CDR3 runs to 14 residues. The V gene lost 5 bases and the J gene lost 4 bases, with 13 bases spanning the gap. The CDR3 sequence is CASSRRRPPDTQYF. CDR3 sequence (DNA): TGTGCCAGCAGCCGTCGCAGACCCCCAGATACGCAGTATTTT.

The chain carries TRBV6-5 and TRBJ2-3, with TRBD2 matching over 12 bases. The CDR3 covers 18 residues. After removal of 0 bases from V and 2 bases from J, the junction contained 6 bases not matched to a gene. CDR1 and CDR2 from the germline V gene are MNHEY and SVGAGI. Written as DNA, the CDR3 is TGTGCCAGCAGTTACTCGCTAGCGGGAGGGCCTGACACAGATACGCAGTATTTT. This gives the protein CASSYSLAGGPDTDTQYF.

This clonotype was observed many times. V gene TRBV27 combines with J gene TRBJ2-7; D assignment may be TRBD1 or TRBD2 (5 bases each). Trimming stripped 4 bases from V and 5 bases from J, with 15 bases between. CDR3 length: 14 amino acids. Germline CDR1 is MNHEY and CDR2 is SMNVEV (reference sequence). The DNA for the CDR3 is TGTGCCAGCAGTTCCCCGGGGCCGGTTAACGAGCAGTACTTC. This sequence encodes CASSSPGPVNEQYF.

This clonotype was observed a few times. The chain uses TRBV4-3 and TRBJ2-7; D ambiguous. Germline lookup yields CDR1 LGHNA and CDR2 YSLEER. Trimming removed 0 bases at V and 7 bases at J, with 13 bases between. This CDR3 contains 14 residues. CDR3 coding DNA: TGCGCCAGCAGCCAAGATCGAGGTGGGAAGGAGCAGTACTTC. Translation: CASSQDRGGKEQYF.